The 8 T cell receptor beta chains listed next were all sequenced from one sample in a study of Graves' ophthalmopathy and Graves' hyperthyroidism. Transcripts of RNA were the source for amplifying TCR beta CDR3 regions. An opening RT-PCR round employed HTBI primers and preceded a second-round multiplex PCR. TCRdb independently ran MiXCR on the multiplex PCR reads; one entry per CDR3 protein. The sample contains 600,000 to 700,000 distinct CDR3 sequences, more than 40% of which appear only once. Source material: peripheral blood. The receptors derive from an adult man with Graves' ophthalmopathy.

This clonotype was observed many times. The chain combines TRBV5-1 with TRBJ2-5, with 11 bases identical to TRBD2. After removal of 3 bases from V and 5 bases from J, the junction contained 9 bases not matched to a gene. Germline assignment: CDR1 SGHRS and CDR2 YFSETQ. CDR3 length equals 16 residues. DNA of the CDR3: TGCGCCAGCAGCTCAGGGCTAGCGGGGGGCGCGGAGACCCAGTACTTC. Its protein product is CASSSGLAGGAETQYF.

This clonotype was picked up a small number of times. Its ends do not fully match the called genes, so a read error is possible. The chain combines TRBV10-3 with TRBJ1-1; 9 nucleotides match TRBD1. The CDR3 contains 16 residues. The germline V gene encodes CDR1 ENHRY and CDR2 SYGVKD. DNA of the CDR3: TGTGCCAGCAGTGACCGGGACAGGGTAAAAAACACTGAAGCTTTCTTT. It codes for CASSDRDRVKNTEAFF.

Many counts were recorded for this clonotype. This chain joins TRBV19 and TRBJ1-5; no definite D call. CDR1 is LNHDA, CDR2 SQIVND, per germline (reference sequence). V lost 3 bases and J lost 4, with 7 bases in between. The CDR3 totals 13 residues. The CDR3: CASSMRVNQPQHF. The CDR3 DNA reads as TGTGCCAGTAGTATGAGGGTTAATCAGCCCCAGCATTTT.

In the case of this clonotype: No conserved phenylalanine or tryptophan is present at the end of the CDR3, so a read error is the likely explanation. The DNA is omitted, as the CDR3 cannot be located on it reliably, and the CDR3 follows TCRdb's listing. V is TRBV5-1 and J is TRBJ1-1; the DNA was not compared with TRBD1, the D call given in the table. The CDR3 numbers 13 amino acids, ends counted. The V gene's germline CDR1 is SGHRS and CDR2 YFSETQ. The CDR3 sequence is CASSFQGSTEAFL.

V is TRBV5-8 and J is TRBJ2-7; 9 nucleotides line up with TRBD2. The CDR3 spans 15 residues. Looked up from germline, CDR1 is SGHTS and CDR2 is YDEGEE. The junction had 6 bases not matched to a gene; V was cut back by 3 bases and J by 2 bases. The CDR3 loop is CASSYIAGVTYEQYF. In DNA form, the CDR3 reads TGTGCCAGCAGCTACATAGCGGGAGTAACCTACGAGCAGTACTTC.

This clonotype was detected ten times or more. The gene calls are TRBV19 and TRBJ2-5; perhaps TRBD1 as D (5 bases). The germline V gene has CDR1 LNHDA and CDR2 SQIVND (reference sequence). CDR3 length equals 14 residues. Deletions cut 4 bases from V and 3 bases from J, with 12 bases between. CDR3 bases: TGTGCCAGTAGTACAGGACAAGGAGAAGAGACCCAGTACTTC. Its protein is CASSTGQGEETQYF. Full variable domain (missing parts from reference TRBV19 and TRBJ2-5): DGGITQSPKYLFRKEGQNVTLSCEQNLNHDAMYWYRQDPGQGLRLIYYSQIVNDFQKGDIAEGYSVSREKKESFPLTVTSAQKNPTAFYLCASSTGQGEETQYFGPGTRLLVL.

The chain couples TRBV20-1 to TRBJ2-7; D possibly corresponds to TRBD2 (5 bases). CDR3 length: 14 residues. Germline V lookup: CDR1 DFQATT, CDR2 SNEGSKA (reference sequence). V lost 0 bases and J lost 0, with 9 bases in between. The CDR3 DNA is TGCAGTGCTAGAGAAGAGGGCAACTCCTACGAGCAGTACTTC. It specifies CSAREEGNSYEQYF.

There are a few counts of this clonotype. This chain connects TRBV30 to TRBJ2-5; TRBD2 agrees at 7 bases. This CDR3 contains 12 residues. Germline values: CDR1 GTSNPN, CDR2 SVGIG (reference sequence). V was pared by 1 base and J by 4 bases, with 0 bases of the junction left unmatched. The CDR3 protein is CAWSGEGETQYF. The CDR3 nucleotides read TGTGCCTGGAGTGGGGAGGGAGAGACCCAGTACTTC.